This T cell receptor (beta chain) was sequenced for a study of blood T cell repertoires in COVID-19. The overall study: Samples taken during acute and convalescent COVID-19 were collected in the United States, Italy and Spain.

In the study's own analysis: Reference gene primer amplification in the assay estimated nucleated cell counts. TCRdb's table, derived via immunoSEQ multiplex PCR, lists solely in-frame clones and lacks some. Clone size and the V and J calls come from that table; the DNA yielded D and trimming. The sample gives fewer than 250,000 clones, around 81% of which show up once; 5% to 7% is in the top ten. The sequence was collected from a woman aged 55-69 years with active or convalescent COVID-19. Sequenced: peripheral blood.

The DNA for the CDR3 is TGTGCCAGTAGTATTTCCGGAGGTGGTGGCACTGAAGCTTTCTTT. Translation: CASSISGGGGTEAFF. V and J are TRBV19 and TRBJ1-1; no clear D. The CDR3 consists of 15 residues. V shed 3 bases and J shed 4 bases, with 15 bases lying between them. Germline CDR1 is LNHDA and CDR2 is SQIVND (reference sequence).